Shown below are 2 T cell receptor beta chains from a single sample sequenced in a study of T cells after yellow fever vaccination. One entry per CDR3 protein results from TCRdb running MiXCR on the 5' RACE reads. The table shows just under 600,000 distinct CDR3 sequences, with about 14% occurring only once. The source was PBMCs, collected on the day of the yellow fever booster vaccination. The receptors stem from a man under 40 who received the YFV17D yellow fever vaccine.

This sequence joins TRBV20-1 and TRBJ1-2, with unresolved D. The V and J ends lost 2 bases and 8 bases respectively, with 21 bases between them. The CDR3 loop spans 15 amino acids. The germline V gene encodes CDR1 DFQATT and CDR2 SNEGSKA (reference sequence). The DNA for the CDR3 is TGCAGTGCTAGACAATCTACAGTGAGGTCCGTCGGCTACACCTTC. This encodes CSARQSTVRSVGYTF.

Only one count was recorded for this clonotype. V gene TRBV4-2 combines with J gene TRBJ2-7, with 7 bases that match TRBD1. From germline, CDR1 is LGHNA and CDR2 YNFKEQ. The CDR3 totals 22 residues. The V gene end was trimmed by 5 bases and the J gene end by 1 base; junction bases not matched to a gene: 29. The CDR3 reads CASSNDGDPGSRRQGSSYEQYF. CDR3 DNA: TGTGCCAGCAGCAACGATGGCGATCCGGGAAGCCGGAGACAGGGTTCATCCTACGAGCAGTACTTC.